One and the same sample provided the 5 T cell receptor beta chains below, sequenced in a study of T-cell reconstitution after alpha-beta-depleted transplantation in children. TCRbeta library construction was performed incorporating unique molecular identifiers. TCRdb recomputed calls from the PCR reads with MiXCR, one row per CDR3 protein. The sample consists of about 610,000 distinct CDR3 sequences, about 10% of them appearing once. Specimen: PBMCs from the stem cell graft donor, collected from the stem cell graft. These receptors originate from a human donor who donated a stem cell graft to a child with acute myeloid leukemia.

The chain joins TRBV7-9 to TRBJ2-6; D might be TRBD1 or TRBD2, each matching 5 bases. Germline lookup yields CDR1 SEHNR and CDR2 FQNEAQ (reference sequence). This CDR3 has 17 residues. V was trimmed by 4 bases and J by 0 bases, leaving 13 bases between them. CDR3 amino acids: CASSSGTVASGANVLTF. Written as DNA, the CDR3 is TGTGCCAGCAGCTCCGGGACGGTTGCCTCTGGGGCCAACGTCCTGACTTTC.

This clonotype was counted only a few times. The chain is built from TRBV7-9 and TRBJ2-7, with 12 nucleotides matching TRBD2. There are 16 residues in the CDR3. Germline-derived CDR1 and CDR2 are SEHNR and FQNEAQ (reference sequence). V dropped 4 bases and J dropped 6; count of bases not matched to a gene: 10. This CDR3 is CASSSGLAGPVREQYF. CDR3 nucleotides: TGTGCCAGCAGCTCCGGACTAGCGGGACCTGTTCGCGAGCAGTACTTC.

In this sample, this clonotype turned up many times. The rearrangement joins TRBV3-1 to TRBJ2-7; D remains ambiguous. Germline V CDR1 and CDR2: LGHDT, YNNKEL (reference sequence). This CDR3 is 13 amino acids long. V was trimmed by 5 bases and J by 1 base, leaving 9 bases between them. CDR3 protein: CASSYPRSYEQYF. CDR3 DNA sequence: TGTGCCAGCAGCTACCCTCGTTCCTACGAGCAGTACTTC.

This chain uses TRBV20-1 with TRBJ1-2; D gene unclear. The germline gives CDR1 DFQATT, CDR2 SNEGSKA (reference sequence). The CDR3 is 14 residues long. Between the trimmed V and J ends, which lost 1 base and 3 bases, there was a span of 12 bases. The CDR3 is CSARVSGRDYGYTF. The CDR3 nucleotides read TGCAGTGCTAGAGTGTCCGGGCGAGACTATGGCTACACCTTC.

The rearrangement joins TRBV6-2 or TRBV6-3 to TRBJ2-7; TRBD2 might be the D (6 bases). Germline CDR1 reads MNHEY; CDR2 reads SVGEGT. The V end was cut by 7 bases, the J end by 4 bases, with 17 bases between. CDR3 length: 14 amino acids. The CDR3 protein is CASTPGGGVYEQYF. CDR3 bases: TGTGCCAGCACCCCCGGGGGAGGCGTGTACGAGCAGTACTTC.